This TCR beta chain was obtained from a study of blood T cell repertoires in COVID-19. Whole-study context: Samples of COVID-19 (acute and convalescent) were obtained from the United States, Italy and Spain. Sources were T cells, B-cell-depleted T cells, or PBMCs; the material itself was cDNA or gDNA.

Germline V gene data show CDR1 as LGHNA and CDR2 as YNFKEQ. The ends lost 4 bases at V and 2 bases at J; junction bases unmatched: 7. The CDR3 is 16 residues long. Under the authors' procedure: Amplification of reference gene primers was used by the study to estimate nucleated cell counts. Clones were sequenced by immunoSEQ multiplex PCR, and TCRdb holds only the in-frame ones, with some missing. D and trimming come from the DNA, and the V and J calls and clone size come from that table. This table has about 70,000 clones, around 85% appearing once. Sequencing was carried out using peripheral blood. This sequence joins TRBV4-2 and TRBJ2-3; the match to TRBD2 covers 9 bases. The source is a human donor in a cohort sampled during active COVID-19. DNA of the CDR3: TGTGCCAGCAGCCCAGGGGCTAGCGGGGACACAGATACGCAGTATTTT. Amino acid sequence: CASSPGASGDTDTQYF.